The sequence of this TCR beta chain was determined in a study of blood T cell repertoires in COVID-19. Enrollees, about 18 to 100 years old, lived in approximately 25 US areas. Clinical histories supplied by participants themselves formed the basis of cohort assignment. The study counted Cohort 3 donors as recovered given two negative PCRs, clearance, or symptom resolution. This CDR3 contains 14 residues. Germline V gene sequence: CDR1 SGHTA, CDR2 FQGNSA. V trimming: 8 bases; J trimming: 0 bases; junction bases outside the gene matches: 2. In the original analysis: For nucleated cells, counts were estimated from reference gene primer amplification. The assay was immunoSEQ multiplex PCR, and TCRdb's table has in-frame clones only and misses some. That table supplies the V and J calls and clone size; D and trimming were determined from the DNA. The sample lists approximately 300,000 clones, approximately 86% occurring once.

The clonotype comes from a woman in her late teens or twenties who had recovered from COVID-19. The specimen was PBMCs or T cells enriched from blood (not recorded which). The rearrangement uses TRBV7-2 and TRBJ2-2, with 8 bases fitting TRBD2. Here the CDR3 reads CASRTSTNTGELFF. In DNA form, the CDR3 reads TGTGCCAGCCGGACTAGCACGAACACCGGGGAGCTGTTTTTT.